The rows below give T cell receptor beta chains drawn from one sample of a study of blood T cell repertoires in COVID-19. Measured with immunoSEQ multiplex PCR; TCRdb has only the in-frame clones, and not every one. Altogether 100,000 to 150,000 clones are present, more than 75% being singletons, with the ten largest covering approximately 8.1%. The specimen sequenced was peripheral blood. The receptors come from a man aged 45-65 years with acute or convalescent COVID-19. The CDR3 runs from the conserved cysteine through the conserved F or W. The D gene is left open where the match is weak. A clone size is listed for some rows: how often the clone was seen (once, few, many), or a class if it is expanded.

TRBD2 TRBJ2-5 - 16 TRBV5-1 TGCGCCAGCAGCCTGGGACTAGCGGGACCCCAAGAGACCCAGTACTTC CASSLGLAGPQETQYF
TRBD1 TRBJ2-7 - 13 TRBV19 TGTGCCCGCAAGGGACAGGAATACTACGAGCAGTACTTC CARKGQEYYEQYF
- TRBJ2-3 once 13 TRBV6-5 TGTGCCAGCACGGTACCTAGCACAGATACGCAGTATTTT CASTVPSTDTQYF
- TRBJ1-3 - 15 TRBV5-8 TGTGCCAGCAGCTTGTACACCAACTCTGGAAACACCATATATTTT CASSLYTNSGNTIYF
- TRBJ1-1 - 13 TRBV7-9 TGTGCCAGCAGCCCGCGACAGTTCACTGAAGCTTTCTTT CASSPRQFTEAFF
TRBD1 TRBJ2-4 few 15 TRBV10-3 TGTGCCACCAAAGAGACAGGGGGCCATAAAAACATTCAGTACTTC CATKETGGHKNIQYF
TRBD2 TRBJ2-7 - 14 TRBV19 TGTGCCAGCTCCCTGGGCGGGAGCTCCTACGAGCAGTACTTC CASSLGGSSYEQYF
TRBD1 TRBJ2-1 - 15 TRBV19 TGTGCCAGTAGGGAAAGACAGGGTTCCTACAATGAGCAGTTCTTC CASRERQGSYNEQFF
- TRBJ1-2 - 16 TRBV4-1 TGCGCCAGCAGCCAAGTAGGAGGGGCTACTAACTATGGCTACACCTTC CASSQVGGATNYGYTF
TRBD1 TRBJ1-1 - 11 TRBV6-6 TGTGCCAGCACAGGGGGCACTGAAGCTTTCTTT CASTGGTEAFF
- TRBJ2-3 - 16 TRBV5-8 TGTGCCAGCAGCTTGGGTCGGAACAGGGCCTCAGATACGCAGTATTTT CASSLGRNRASDTQYF
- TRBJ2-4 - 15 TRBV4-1 TGCGCCAGCAGCCAGCTCCGGGACACGAAAAACATTCAGTACTTC CASSQLRDTKNIQYF
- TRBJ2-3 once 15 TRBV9 TGTGCCAGCAGCGTAGTCGGCGGCTCCACAGATACGCAGTATTTT CASSVVGGSTDTQYF
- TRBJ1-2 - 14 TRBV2 TGTGCCAGCAGTGAAGCGGCCTGGGGAGGAGGCTACACCTTC CASSEAAWGGGYTF
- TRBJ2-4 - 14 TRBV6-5 TGTGCCACCAACAGGGGACTAGCCAAAAACATTCAGTACTTC CATNRGLAKNIQYF
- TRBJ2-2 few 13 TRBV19 TGTGCCAGTAGTCCCGGGGAGGCCGTGGAGCTGTTTTTT CASSPGEAVELFF
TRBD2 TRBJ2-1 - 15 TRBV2 TGTGCCAGCAGTGGCGGACTAGCGATCAACAATGAGCAGTTCTTC CASSGGLAINNEQFF
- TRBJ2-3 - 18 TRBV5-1 TGCGCCAGCAGCTTGCCTTCTCGGGGGTACCGGCGGTTGGATACGCAGTATTTT CASSLPSRGYRRLDTQYF
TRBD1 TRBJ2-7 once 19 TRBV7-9 TGTGCCAGCAGCCTACCCCGCTTGATGGGCAGGGGGAAGTCGTACGAGCAGTACTTC CASSLPRLMGRGKSYEQYF
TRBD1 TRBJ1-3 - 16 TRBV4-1 TGCGCCAGCAGCTTCCGGGACAGGGGGTCTGGAAACACCATATATTTT CASSFRDRGSGNTIYF
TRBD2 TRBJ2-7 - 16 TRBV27 TGTGCCAGCAGTAATGCGGGAGGCCCCTTCTCATACGAGCAGTACTTC CASSNAGGPFSYEQYF
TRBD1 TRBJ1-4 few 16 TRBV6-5 TGTGCCAGCAGTTACTCCTTAGGACAGGGCGGTGAAAAACTGTTTTTT CASSYSLGQGGEKLFF
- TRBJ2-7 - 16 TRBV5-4 TGTGCCAGCACCCCAGGGGTCAGGAAAACCTCCTACGAGCAGTACTTC CASTPGVRKTSYEQYF
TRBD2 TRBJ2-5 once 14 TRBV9 TGTGCCAGCAGCGGGACTAGGGTCCAAGAGACCCAGTACTTC CASSGTRVQETQYF
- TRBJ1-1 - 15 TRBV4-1 TGCGCCAGCAGCCCCGGGAGGGGGTTTAACACTGAAGCTTTCTTT CASSPGRGFNTEAFF
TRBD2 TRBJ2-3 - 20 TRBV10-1 TGCGCCCGTACCGGGGCGCTAGCGGGAGGCCAGATTTTCCGCACAGATACGCAGTATTTT CARTGALAGGQIFRTDTQYF